Presented here are 16 T cell receptor beta chains from one specimen sequenced in a study of blood T cell repertoires in COVID-19. TCRdb keeps only in-frame clones here, not all; method: immunoSEQ multiplex PCR. The sample contains around 320,000 clones, around 90% of which appear only once. Specimen: peripheral blood. The receptors were gathered from a man aged 18 to 30 with active or convalescent COVID-19.

This chain joins TRBV7-2 and TRBJ2-2, with D possibly matching TRBD2 (5 bases). V lost 2 bases and J 3 bases, leaving 16 bases between the germline ends. CDR3 size: 17 residues. Germline values: CDR1 SGHTA, CDR2 FQGNSA. CDR3: CASSLPSTGGYTGELFF. The DNA of the CDR3 is TGTGCCAGCAGCTTACCTTCCACGGGCGGGTACACCGGGGAGCTGTTTTTT.

Of note for this clone: A much larger clone lies a single base off, so this may be a read error. The chain links TRBV6-2 or TRBV6-3 to TRBJ2-7, with a weak D call TRBD1 (5 bases). This CDR3 is built from 14 residues. The V gene's germline CDR1 is MNHEY and CDR2 SVGEGT. The CDR3 DNA follows: TGTGCCAGCAATTACTCGATCCAGGGCTTCGAGCAGTACTTC. This sequence encodes CASNYSIQGFEQYF.

V usage is TRBV4-1 and J usage is TRBJ1-5; D ambiguous. CDR3 length: 12 amino acids. The germline gives CDR1 MGHRA, CDR2 YSYEKL. V lost 0 bases and J 9 bases, leaving 6 bases between the germline ends. The CDR3 spells CASSQEAGPQHF. The CDR3 DNA reads as TGCGCCAGCAGCCAAGAGGCAGGGCCCCAGCATTTT.

The rearrangement links TRBV18 to TRBJ2-7; 10 nucleotides align to TRBD2. The germline V gene has CDR1 KGHSH and CDR2 LQKENI. Trimming removed 2 bases from V and 0 bases from J; junction bases left unmatched: 7. This CDR3 has 17 amino acids. The CDR3 nucleotides read TGTGCCAGCTCACCATTGGCTAGCGGGAGTAGCTCCTACGAGCAGTACTTC. Translation gives CASSPLASGSSSYEQYF.

This clone was found once. The V and J genes are TRBV9 and TRBJ2-5; D remains ambiguous. Germline values: CDR1 SGDLS, CDR2 YYNGEE. The CDR3 covers 14 residues. Trimming shortened V by 5 bases and J by 4 bases, and 15 bases separated the two germline ends. The CDR3 sequence: CASSQNAISETQYF. The CDR3 nucleotides read TGTGCCAGCAGTCAAAATGCGATCTCAGAGACCCAGTACTTC.

V and J are TRBV19 and TRBJ2-6; D unclear. Between the trimmed V and J ends, which lost 2 bases and 1 base, there was a span of 12 bases. The CDR3 runs 17 residues. The V gene's germline CDR1 is LNHDA and CDR2 SQIVND (reference sequence). In nucleotides, the CDR3 is TGTGCCAGTAGTATACCGGCACAGCTTTCTGGGGCCAACGTCCTGACTTTC. This translates into CASSIPAQLSGANVLTF.

The rearrangement joins TRBV5-1 to TRBJ1-2, with a possible D match to TRBD1 (5 bases). The CDR3 extends over 15 amino acids. From germline, CDR1 is SGHRS and CDR2 YFSETQ. The ends were cut back, 2 bases at V and 2 bases at J, with 13 bases in the middle. The CDR3 reads CASSLNQGSNYGYTF. The CDR3 nucleotides are TGCGCCAGCAGCTTAAATCAGGGATCCAACTATGGCTACACCTTC.

The chain joins TRBV19 to TRBJ1-5, with 9 bases lining up with TRBD1. This CDR3 region has 19 residues. Trimming took 5 bases from V and 0 from J; bases not matched to a gene: 14. Per germline, CDR1 LNHDA and CDR2 SQIVND (reference sequence). The CDR3 here is CASSPLTGQGFYSNQPQHF. In DNA, the CDR3 is TGTGCCAGTAGTCCTCTCACCGGACAGGGGTTTTATAGCAATCAGCCCCAGCATTTT. Full variable domain (outside the CDR3, taken from reference TRBV19 and TRBJ1-5): DGGITQSPKYLFRKEGQNVTLSCEQNLNHDAMYWYRQDPGQGLRLIYYSQIVNDFQKGDIAEGYSVSREKKESFPLTVTSAQKNPTAFYLCASSPLTGQGFYSNQPQHFGDGTRLSIL.

The chain combines TRBV18 with TRBJ1-2; the D gene is possibly TRBD1 (6 bases). V was pared by 3 bases and J by 4 bases, with 9 bases between. The CDR3 sequence is 13 residues long. Germline CDR1 is KGHSH and CDR2 is LQKENI. The CDR3 DNA reads TGTGCCAGCTCACCGGGGGCTAGCTATGGCTACACCTTC. Translated, it gives CASSPGASYGYTF.

The chain recombines TRBV2 with TRBJ2-2; the match to TRBD2 covers 13 bases. Germline V gene sequence: CDR1 SNHLY, CDR2 FYNNEI. V was pared by 11 bases and J by 5 bases, with 5 bases of the junction left unmatched. The CDR3 sequence is 14 residues long. CDR3 in amino acids: CAAQGLAGTGELFF. CDR3 DNA sequence: TGTGCCGCCCAGGGACTAGCGGGAACCGGGGAGCTGTTTTTT. Variable domain in full (rest from reference TRBV2 and TRBJ2-2): EPEVTQTPSHQVTQMGQEVILRCVPISNHLYFYWYRQILGQKVEFLVSFYNNEISEKSEIFDDQFSVERPDGSNFTLKIRSTKLEDSAMYFCAAQGLAGTGELFFGEGSRLTVL.

This sequence joins TRBV12-5 and TRBJ1-5; D is undetermined. The CDR3 runs 15 residues. Germline-derived CDR1 and CDR2 are LGHNT and FRNRAP. Trimming removed 0 bases at V and 9 bases at J, with 15 bases between. DNA of the CDR3: TGTGCTAGTGGTTTGGTTGGGCAGGTTATCAGGCCCCAGCATTTT. Protein: CASGLVGQVIRPQHF. Full variable domain (rest looked up from reference TRBV12-5 and TRBJ1-5): DARVTQTPRHKVTEMGQEVTMRCQPILGHNTVFWYRQTMMQGLELLAYFRNRAPLDDSGMPKDRFSAEMPDATLATLKIQPSEPRDSAVYFCASGLVGQVIRPQHFGDGTRLSIL.

The chain has TRBV12-5 and TRBJ1-2; weak D call: TRBD1 (5 bases). This CDR3 contains 12 residues. Trimming cost V 4 bases and J 8 bases, with 11 bases left between them. Germline V gene data show CDR1 as LGHNT and CDR2 as FRNRAP. CDR3 sequence reads: CASGSGTLGYTF. DNA of the CDR3: TGTGCTAGTGGTTCCGGGACTCTCGGCTACACCTTC.

The J gene is TRBJ2-1, the V gene TRBV2; 13 nucleotides agree with TRBD2. CDR3 length: 18 amino acids. The V and J ends lost 5 bases and 6 bases, in that order; junction bases with no gene match: 13. Looked up from germline, CDR1 is SNHLY and CDR2 is FYNNEI. CDR3 residues: CASSPTIALAGGANEQFF. CDR3 in DNA: TGTGCCAGCAGTCCTACCATCGCACTAGCGGGGGGGGCCAATGAGCAGTTCTTC.

V gene TRBV4-1 combines with J gene TRBJ2-1; no clear D. V was shortened by 6 bases and J by 0 bases, with 15 bases between the two germline ends. The CDR3 has 16 residues. Germline V gives CDR1 MGHRA, CDR2 YSYEKL. This CDR3 reads CASRWRPTSSYNEQFF. In DNA form, the CDR3 reads TGCGCCAGCAGGTGGCGGCCGACCAGCTCCTACAATGAGCAGTTCTTC.

The chain has TRBV10-3 and TRBJ1-2; TRBD1 matches 9 bases. Germline lookup yields CDR1 ENHRY and CDR2 SYGVKD. CDR3 size: 14 residues. Germline trimming cut 10 bases from V and 1 base from J; bases unmatched to any gene: 7. The CDR3 spells CATGTGNVNYGYTF. DNA of the CDR3: TGTGCCACCGGGACAGGGAACGTTAACTATGGCTACACCTTC.

This chain joins TRBV18 and TRBJ1-2; 10 bases agree with TRBD1. The CDR3 totals 12 residues. The V and J ends lost 6 bases and 6 bases, in that order; junction bases with no gene match: 1. Germline assignment: CDR1 KGHSH and CDR2 LQKENI. The CDR3 coding sequence is TGTGCCAGCTCCGGGACAGGGGATGGCTACACCTTC. Protein product: CASSGTGDGYTF.